The entry below gives a single TCR beta chain sequence along with its context. Its antigen is still unknown. Once obtained from cultured CD4+ T cells, the DNA was sequenced using the Oncomine TCR Beta short-read assay. MiXCR, run by TCRdb on the PCR reads, gives a single entry per CDR3 protein. The sample yields under 25,000 distinct CDR3 sequences, approximately 44% seen once. Germline V gene lookup returns CDR1 ENHRY and CDR2 SYGVKD. The CDR3 totals 13 residues. V was clipped by 7 bases and J by 7 bases; unmatched bases: 8. The source of the sample is a study of vaccination and CD4 T cells after COVID-19. About the research overall: The convalescents comprised six males and four females, two of them Hispanic.

As for treatment: roughly ten-day PBMC culture with coronavirus spike peptide pools or control peptides (ViraFEST assay). The rearrangement joins TRBV10-3 to TRBJ1-1; 8 nucleotides align to TRBD1. The receptor comes from a human donor who had recovered from COVID-19. The material was CD4+ T cells from blood, cultured in vitro, obtained after SARS-CoV-2 vaccination. This chain's CDR3 is CAITPGQGVEAFF. CDR3 DNA: TGTGCCATCACCCCTGGACAGGGTGTTGAAGCTTTCTTT.